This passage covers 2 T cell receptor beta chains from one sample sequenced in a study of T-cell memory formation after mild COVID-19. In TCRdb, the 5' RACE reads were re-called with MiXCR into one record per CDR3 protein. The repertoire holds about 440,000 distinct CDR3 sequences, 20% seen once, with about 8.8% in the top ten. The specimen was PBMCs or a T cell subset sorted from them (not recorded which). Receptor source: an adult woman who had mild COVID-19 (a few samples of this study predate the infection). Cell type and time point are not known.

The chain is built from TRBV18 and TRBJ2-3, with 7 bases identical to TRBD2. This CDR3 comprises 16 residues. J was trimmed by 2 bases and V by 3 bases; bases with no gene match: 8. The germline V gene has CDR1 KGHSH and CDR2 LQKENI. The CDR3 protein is CASSPGWAGDTDTQYF. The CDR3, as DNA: TGTGCCAGCTCACCTGGTTGGGCGGGGGACACAGATACGCAGTATTTT.

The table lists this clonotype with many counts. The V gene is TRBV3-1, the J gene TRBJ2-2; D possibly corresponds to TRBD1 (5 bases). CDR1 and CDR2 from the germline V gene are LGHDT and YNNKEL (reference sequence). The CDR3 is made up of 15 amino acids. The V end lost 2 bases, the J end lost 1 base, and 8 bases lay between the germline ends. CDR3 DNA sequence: TGTGCCAGCAGCCAACGTGGACAGAACACCGGGGAGCTGTTTTTT. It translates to CASSQRGQNTGELFF.